Each of the 9 T cell receptor beta chains below was sequenced from the same sample in a study of blood T cell repertoires in COVID-19. TCRdb keeps only in-frame clones here, not all; method: immunoSEQ multiplex PCR. The sample yields around 500,000 clones, 85% to 90% seen once. Sequencing was carried out using PBMCs or T cells enriched from blood (not recorded which). Receptors originate from a woman aged 40 to 50 who had recovered from COVID-19.

For the CDR3, the DNA is TGCGCCAGCAGCCAAGATTGGGCAGAGACCCAGTACTTC. As protein: CASSQDWAETQYF. The chain employs TRBV4-1 and TRBJ2-5; D not certain. Trimming took off 0 bases at V and 4 bases at J, with 6 bases between the two ends. The CDR3 runs to 13 residues. Germline CDR1 reads MGHRA; CDR2 reads YSYEKL.

The chain employs TRBV7-9 and TRBJ1-6, with 10 bases fitting TRBD1. CDR3 size: 16 residues. Germline CDR1 SEHNR, CDR2 FQNEAQ (reference sequence). V lost 4 bases and J lost 6; bases outside the gene matches: 6. The CDR3 protein is CASSSTGGLGNSPLHF. CDR3 nucleotide sequence: TGTGCCAGCAGCTCGACAGGGGGCTTGGGTAATTCACCCCTCCACTTT.

The chain links TRBV27 to TRBJ2-7; 8 bases fit TRBD1. In germline, CDR1 is MNHEY, CDR2 SMNVEV (reference sequence). This CDR3 contains 14 residues. V lost 1 base to trimming and J lost 7 bases; unmatched junction nucleotides: 6. CDR3 DNA sequence: TGTGCCAGCAGTTTATATCCCAGGGGGCAAGAGCAGTACTTC. It yields the protein CASSLYPRGQEQYF.

The chain joins TRBV18 to TRBJ1-2; D might be TRBD1 (5 bases). Trimming removed 5 bases from V and 8 bases from J, with 9 bases in between. The germline CDR1 and CDR2 sequences are KGHSH and LQKENI. The CDR3 is made up of 11 amino acids. The CDR3 loop is CASSSTEGYTF. CDR3 DNA: TGTGCCAGCTCATCGACAGAGGGCTACACCTTC.

The J gene is TRBJ2-7, the V gene TRBV7-9; possibly TRBD1 for D (5 bases). Germline V gene data show CDR1 as SEHNR and CDR2 as FQNEAQ (reference sequence). Trimming removed 5 bases from V and 6 bases from J, with 11 bases in between. This CDR3 is built from 12 residues. The chain's CDR3 is CASSPLGVEQYF. The CDR3 region has the DNA TGTGCCAGCAGCCCCTTAGGGGTCGAGCAGTACTTC.

This chain links TRBV2 with TRBJ2-1; no definite D call. The CDR3 consists of 16 residues. CDR1 SNHLY and CDR2 FYNNEI come from the germline V gene. V was clipped by 2 bases and J by 0 bases, with 11 bases between them. The chain's CDR3 is CASSENPSSSYNEQFF. DNA of the CDR3: TGTGCCAGCAGTGAAAACCCTAGTAGCTCCTACAATGAGCAGTTCTTC.

This sequence joins TRBV5-5 and TRBJ2-7; D perhaps matches TRBD2 (5 bases). Germline CDR1 and CDR2: SGHKS and YYEKEE (reference sequence). This CDR3 has 15 residues. Trimming pared 7 bases from V and 2 bases from J, leaving 19 bases between. CDR3 loop: CASYSAAGMAYEQYF. CDR3 bases: TGTGCCAGCTATTCAGCGGCAGGAATGGCCTACGAGCAGTACTTC.

The rearrangement joins TRBV11-2 to TRBJ2-1; TRBD1 is a possible D gene (6 bases). Trimming took off 5 bases at V and 10 bases at J, with 18 bases between the two ends. The CDR3 loop spans 14 amino acids. Germline V gene sequence: CDR1 SGHAT, CDR2 FQNNGV. In nucleotides, the CDR3 is TGTGCCAGCAGCCGTCTCGGGACACCGGGGGAGCAGTTCTTC. This codes for CASSRLGTPGEQFF.

This clone was detected only once. The V call is TRBV5-1, the J call TRBJ1-3; D ambiguous. CDR3 length equals 15 residues. Germline CDR1 and CDR2: SGHRS and YFSETQ. Trimming took off 1 base at V and 0 bases at J, with 8 bases between the two ends. In nucleotides, the CDR3 is TGCGCCAGCAGCTTGAACATCAACTCTGGAAACACCATATATTTT. It translates to CASSLNINSGNTIYF.